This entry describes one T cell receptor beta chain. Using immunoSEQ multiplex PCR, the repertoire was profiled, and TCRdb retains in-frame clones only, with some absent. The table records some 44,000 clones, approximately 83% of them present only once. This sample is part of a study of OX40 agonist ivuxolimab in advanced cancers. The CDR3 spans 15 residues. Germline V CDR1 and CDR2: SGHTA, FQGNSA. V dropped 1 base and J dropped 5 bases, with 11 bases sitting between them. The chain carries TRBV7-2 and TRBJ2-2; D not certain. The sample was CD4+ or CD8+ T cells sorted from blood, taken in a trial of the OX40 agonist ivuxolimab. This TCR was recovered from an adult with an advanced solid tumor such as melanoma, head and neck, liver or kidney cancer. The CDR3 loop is CASSLGQVGTGELFF. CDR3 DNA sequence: TGTGCCAGCAGCTTAGGCCAGGTTGGGACCGGGGAGCTGTTTTTT. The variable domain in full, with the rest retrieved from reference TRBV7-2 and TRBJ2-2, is GAGVSQSPSNKVTEKGKDVELRCDPISGHTALYWYRQSLGQGLEFLIYFQGNSAPDKSGLPSDRFSAERTGGSVSTLTIQRTQQEDSAVYLCASSLGQVGTGELFFGEGSRLTVL.